One sample yielded the 26 T cell receptor beta chains listed below, sequenced in a study of shared clonotypes between healthy human individuals. Generated by immunoSEQ multiplex PCR, the TCRdb table keeps only in-frame clones and is missing some. The sample has 2,100,000 or so clones; 90% to 96% are singletons. Sequencing input: naive CD4+ T cells sorted from blood. The subset denotes: CD45RA+ positively selected. These receptors originate from a man aged 18 to 29 in good health.

The chain joins TRBV9 to TRBJ1-1; D is perhaps TRBD1 (5 bases). The CDR3 length is 14 residues. V shed 4 bases and J shed 5 bases, with 15 bases lying between them. CDR1 and CDR2 from the germline V gene are SGDLS and YYNGEE. The DNA for the CDR3 is TGTGCCAGCAGCACTAAAGGGGCAGGGACTGAAGCTTTCTTT. The encoded protein is CASSTKGAGTEAFF. The full variable domain, in which reference TRBV9 and TRBJ1-1 provide the parts outside the CDR3, is DSGVTQTPKHLITATGQRVTLRCSPRSGDLSVYWYQQSLDQGLQFLIQYYNGEERAKGNILERFSAQQFPDLHSELNLSSLELGDSALYFCASSTKGAGTEAFFGQGTRLTVV.

As concerns this clone: Within the sample, other DNA sequences also encode this same CDR3. The V and J genes are TRBV30 and TRBJ1-3; no reliable D call. The germline V gene has CDR1 GTSNPN and CDR2 SVGIG (reference sequence). Trimming cost V 0 bases and J 4 bases, with 7 bases left between them. This CDR3 has 13 amino acids. CDR3 sequence reads: CAWSVGGGNTIYF. CDR3 nucleotides: TGTGCCTGGAGTGTGGGAGGGGGAAACACCATATATTTT.

The chain recombines TRBV5-1 with TRBJ1-5; 10 bases match TRBD1. The CDR3 is 16 amino acids. Germline V gene lookup returns CDR1 SGHRS and CDR2 YFSETQ. J was trimmed by 2 bases and V by 4 bases; bases with no gene match: 6. CDR3 residues: CASSPGQGDRNQPQHF. As DNA, the CDR3 is TGCGCCAGCAGCCCCGGACAGGGGGATCGCAATCAGCCCCAGCATTTT. Based on the CDR3 plus reference TRBV5-1 and TRBJ1-5, the full variable domain is KAGVTQTPRYLIKTRGQQVTLSCSPISGHRSVSWYQQTPGQGLQFLFEYFSETQRNKGNFPGRFSGRQFSNSRSEMNVSTLELGDSALYLCASSPGQGDRNQPQHFGDGTRLSIL.

The rearrangement joins TRBV7-2 to TRBJ1-3, with D perhaps matching TRBD1 (6 bases). Germline V gene lookup returns CDR1 SGHTA and CDR2 FQGNSA. Trimming removed 1 base from V and 0 bases from J, with 16 bases in between. The CDR3 extends over 18 amino acids. CDR3 residues: CASSLVGGLRSSGNTIYF. The CDR3 bases are TGTGCCAGCAGCTTAGTAGGGGGGCTCCGTAGCTCTGGAAACACCATATATTTT.

V is TRBV27 and J is TRBJ1-6; TRBD1 matches at 7 bases. The germline CDR1 and CDR2 sequences are MNHEY and SMNVEV (reference sequence). Trimming removed 6 bases from V and 10 bases from J; junction bases left unmatched: 6. CDR3 size: 13 residues. CDR3 DNA: TGTGCCAGCAGCACCAACAGGGGATCACCCCTCCACTTT. Amino acid sequence: CASSTNRGSPLHF.

This clone was seen just once. This chain joins TRBV7-8 and TRBJ2-3; D is unresolved. Per the germline V gene, CDR1 is SGHVS and CDR2 is FQNEAQ. The CDR3 is made up of 15 amino acids. V dropped 3 bases and J dropped 2 bases, with 12 bases sitting between them. The chain's CDR3 is CASSFLGLFTDTQYF. As DNA, the CDR3 is TGTGCCAGCAGCTTTCTAGGGCTCTTCACAGATACGCAGTATTTT.

The genes are TRBV5-4 and TRBJ1-5; D is unclear. V shed 1 base and J shed 2 bases, with 4 bases lying between them. The CDR3 loop spans 13 amino acids. Per germline, CDR1 SGHNT and CDR2 YYREEE (reference sequence). The CDR3 spells CASSLFGNQPQHF. The DNA of the CDR3 is TGTGCCAGCAGCTTGTTTGGCAATCAGCCCCAGCATTTT. The full variable domain, in which reference TRBV5-4 and TRBJ1-5 provide the parts outside the CDR3, is ETGVTQSPTHLIKTRGQQVTLRCSSQSGHNTVSWYQQALGQGPQFIFQYYREEENGRGNFPPRFSGLQFPNYSSELNVNALELDDSALYLCASSLFGNQPQHFGDGTRLSIL.

The chain employs TRBV10-1 and TRBJ2-2; D gene uncertain. Trimming shortened V by 3 bases and J by 0 bases, and 14 bases separated the two germline ends. The CDR3 is 17 amino acids. The V gene's germline CDR1 is WNHNN and CDR2 SYGVQD (reference sequence). CDR3 DNA sequence: TGCGCCAGCAGTGAACTTGGACGGTTCGCGAACACCGGGGAGCTGTTTTTT. Protein: CASSELGRFANTGELFF.

The chain recombines TRBV6-1 with TRBJ2-7, with D possibly matching TRBD2 (5 bases). V was shortened by 7 bases and J by 4 bases, with 14 bases between the two germline ends. The germline CDR1 and CDR2 sequences are MNHNS and SASEGT. This CDR3 has 13 amino acids. The CDR3 is CASILDPGYEQYF. The DNA of the CDR3 is TGTGCCAGCATCCTGGACCCGGGGTACGAGCAGTACTTC.

The V call is TRBV7-2, the J call TRBJ1-4, with TRBD1 matching 7 bases. Losses at the gene ends were 4 bases for V and 0 bases for J; bases not matched to a gene: 14. Per the germline V gene, CDR1 is SGHTA and CDR2 is FQGNSA. The CDR3 loop spans 19 amino acids. CDR3 bases: TGTGCCAGCAGCTCTCCGGGACAGTGGGAGGAGGCAACTAATGAAAAACTGTTTTTT. Its protein is CASSSPGQWEEATNEKLFF.

The V gene is TRBV5-1, the J gene TRBJ2-5; 13 bases map to TRBD2. V shed 4 bases, J shed 2 bases, and the junction held 8 bases outside the gene matches. CDR3 size: 17 residues. CDR1 is SGHRS and CDR2 is YFSETQ in the germline V gene. The CDR3 bases are TGCGCCAGCAGCGCGGGACTAGCGGGATCTACTCAAGAGACCCAGTACTTC. It encodes CASSAGLAGSTQETQYF.

The chain carries TRBV7-8 and TRBJ1-2; D is ambiguous. The CDR3 spans 15 residues. The ends were cut back, 2 bases at V and 4 bases at J, with 14 bases in the middle. Germline V gene data show CDR1 as SGHVS and CDR2 as FQNEAQ. CDR3 sequence reads: CASSLSESAGYGYTF. In DNA, the CDR3 is TGTGCCAGCAGCTTATCAGAGTCGGCAGGCTATGGCTACACCTTC.

This chain links TRBV27 with TRBJ1-4; D unresolved. Germline V gene sequence: CDR1 MNHEY, CDR2 SMNVEV (reference sequence). Between the trimmed V and J ends, which lost 1 base and 4 bases, there was a span of 7 bases. The CDR3 length is 14 residues. Here the CDR3 reads CASSLFGDNEKLFF. Here the CDR3 DNA reads TGTGCCAGCAGTTTATTCGGGGATAATGAAAAACTGTTTTTT.

On this clone: Distinct nucleotide sequences in the sample also encode this CDR3. The chain carries TRBV9 and TRBJ2-7, with 11 bases aligning to TRBD2. CDR1 and CDR2 from the germline V gene are SGDLS and YYNGEE. There are 14 residues in the CDR3. J lost 3 bases, V lost 3 bases, and 2 bases had no gene match. The chain's CDR3 is CASSGTSGSYEQYF. CDR3 in DNA: TGTGCCAGCAGCGGAACTAGCGGGAGCTACGAGCAGTACTTC.

The chain joins TRBV2 to TRBJ2-3; D perhaps matches TRBD2 (5 bases). Deletions cut 2 bases from V and 4 bases from J, with 16 bases between. CDR1 and CDR2 from the germline V gene are SNHLY and FYNNEI. There are 16 residues in the CDR3. The CDR3 region has the DNA TGTGCCAGCAGTGAACGAGCGGTGCAGGTTGCAGATACGCAGTATTTT. It translates to CASSERAVQVADTQYF. Full variable domain (remainder filled in from reference TRBV2 and TRBJ2-3): EPEVTQTPSHQVTQMGQEVILRCVPISNHLYFYWYRQILGQKVEFLVSFYNNEISEKSEIFDDQFSVERPDGSNFTLKIRSTKLEDSAMYFCASSERAVQVADTQYFGPGTRLTVL.

The chain is built from TRBV30 and TRBJ1-6; a possible D gene is TRBD1 (6 bases). The germline gives CDR1 GTSNPN, CDR2 SVGIG (reference sequence). V was trimmed by 5 bases and J by 8 bases, leaving 10 bases between them. There are 12 residues in the CDR3. As DNA, the CDR3 is TGTGCCTGGCAGGGGCCCGATTCACCCCTCCACTTT. Translating it yields CAWQGPDSPLHF.

The chain uses TRBV2 and TRBJ2-2, with D tentatively TRBD2 (6 bases). Germline-derived CDR1 and CDR2 are SNHLY and FYNNEI. The CDR3 is 13 amino acids. V was pared by 6 bases and J by 3 bases, with 8 bases between. CDR3 sequence (DNA): TGTGCCAGCAGGCGGGGCGACACCGGGGAGCTGTTTTTT. Protein: CASRRGDTGELFF.

Details on this clone: The sample contains more than one DNA sequence encoding this CDR3. CDR3 amino acids: CASSSGQGDTEAFF. The DNA of the CDR3 is TGCGCCAGCAGCTCCGGACAGGGGGACACTGAAGCTTTCTTT. The chain employs TRBV5-1 and TRBJ1-1, with TRBD1 matching over 10 bases. This CDR3 is 14 amino acids long. With 3 bases clipped from V and 3 bases from J, the junction kept 2 bases outside the gene matches. Per germline, CDR1 SGHRS and CDR2 YFSETQ.

The chain joins TRBV6-6 to TRBJ1-2; D is unresolved. Trimming removed 5 bases at V and 2 bases at J, with 9 bases between. The V gene's germline CDR1 is MNHNY and CDR2 SVGAGI (reference sequence). The CDR3 sequence is 13 residues long. CDR3 in amino acids: CASSVAPNYGYTF. In nucleotides, the CDR3 is TGTGCCAGCAGTGTGGCACCGAACTATGGCTACACCTTC.

This chain joins TRBV28 and TRBJ2-7, with 9 bases that match TRBD1. Germline V gene sequence: CDR1 MDHEN, CDR2 SYDVKM. The CDR3 covers 14 residues. V lost 5 bases and J lost 3; bases outside the gene matches: 5. CDR3 nucleotides: TGTGCCAGCAGTCCCACAGGGGGCAGCTACGAGCAGTACTTC. Translated: CASSPTGGSYEQYF.

Worth noting for this clone: The same CDR3 can be traced to other DNA sequences in this sample. This chain links TRBV2 with TRBJ1-2; 8 bases match TRBD1. CDR1 and CDR2 from the germline V gene are SNHLY and FYNNEI. The ends lost 4 bases at V and 4 bases at J; junction bases unmatched: 5. CDR3 size: 14 residues. The CDR3 DNA sequence: TGTGCCAGCAGTGGCACAGGGGGTGCCTATGGCTACACCTTC. Translation: CASSGTGGAYGYTF. Combining the CDR3 with reference TRBV2 and TRBJ1-2 gives the whole variable domain EPEVTQTPSHQVTQMGQEVILRCVPISNHLYFYWYRQILGQKVEFLVSFYNNEISEKSEIFDDQFSVERPDGSNFTLKIRSTKLEDSAMYFCASSGTGGAYGYTFGSGTRLTVV.

V gene TRBV30 combines with J gene TRBJ2-2, with TRBD1 as a possible D gene (5 bases). V was trimmed by 0 bases and J by 1 base, leaving 18 bases between them. There are 18 residues in the CDR3. CDR1 is GTSNPN, CDR2 SVGIG, per germline (reference sequence). The CDR3 region has the DNA TGTGCCTGGAGTGTACGAAGACAGACCTATCAGAACACCGGGGAGCTGTTTTTT. This translates into CAWSVRRQTYQNTGELFF.

The chain combines TRBV6-5 with TRBJ2-7; D uncertain. The CDR3 is 14 amino acids. From germline, CDR1 is MNHEY and CDR2 SVGAGI. The V end lost 5 bases, the J end lost 4 bases, and 15 bases lay between the germline ends. The DNA of the CDR3 is TGTGCCAGCAGTCTCTCAGGTGCTATGTACGAGCAGTACTTC. Translating gives CASSLSGAMYEQYF.

This chain links TRBV28 with TRBJ1-4; a possible D gene is TRBD1 (6 bases). CDR3 length equals 15 residues. With 1 base removed from V and 6 bases from J, the gap between germline ends came to 12 bases. CDR1 is MDHEN and CDR2 is SYDVKM in the germline V gene. In nucleotides, the CDR3 is TGTGCCAGCAGTTTATTCAGGGGAAGTCATGAAAAACTGTTTTTT. Its translation is CASSLFRGSHEKLFF.

Worth noting for this clone: Other nucleotide sequences in the sample specify the same CDR3. V is TRBV28 and J is TRBJ1-6, with 9 bases aligning to TRBD1. CDR1 is MDHEN, CDR2 SYDVKM, per germline. The CDR3 spans 14 residues. V shed 6 bases and J 10 bases; nucleotides not matched to a gene: 7. Here the CDR3 reads CASSLGQGGSPLHF. The CDR3 DNA reads TGTGCCAGCAGCCTGGGACAGGGAGGGTCACCCCTCCACTTT.

The V call is TRBV4-1, the J call TRBJ1-4, with unresolved D. This CDR3 has 15 residues. In germline, CDR1 is MGHRA, CDR2 YSYEKL. Trimming removed 2 bases at V and 4 bases at J, with 11 bases between. The CDR3 DNA reads as TGCGCCAGCAGCCAATCGATACAGCTTAATGAAAAACTGTTTTTT. Protein: CASSQSIQLNEKLFF.